The entry below gives a single TCR beta chain sequence along with its context. The source of the sample is a study of blood T cell repertoires in COVID-19. This table comes from immunoSEQ multiplex PCR, and its TCRdb copy is limited to in-frame clones, with some not included. The data contain fewer than 200,000 clones, roughly 93% of them singletons. V lost 4 bases to trimming and J lost 7 bases, with 13 bases between them. This CDR3 has 14 residues. The germline gives CDR1 KGHSH, CDR2 LQKENI. Sequencing was performed on peripheral blood. This TCR derives from a man aged 18-30 years with COVID-19, enrolled during active disease. The chain carries TRBV18 and TRBJ2-2, with D possibly matching TRBD2 (6 bases). The CDR3, as DNA: TGTGCCAGCTCACGCCCTAGCGAGGGCGGGGAGCTGTTTTTT. It encodes CASSRPSEGGELFF.